A single sample gave rise to the 10 T cell receptor beta chains below, sequenced in a study of shared clonotypes between healthy human individuals. Clones were read by immunoSEQ multiplex PCR, and TCRdb kept only the in-frame ones, dropping some. Here the sample spans over a million clones, under 99% being singletons. Sequenced material: naive CD4+ T cells sorted from blood. The sample's subset: CD45RA+ positively selected. Every receptor here comes from a man aged 25 to 40 in good health.

The V and J genes are TRBV7-9 and TRBJ2-3; D gene unclear. CDR3 size: 14 residues. V was trimmed by 0 bases and J by 6 bases, leaving 10 bases between them. In germline, CDR1 is SEHNR, CDR2 FQNEAQ (reference sequence). The CDR3 sequence is CASSLAATGDTQYF. Written as DNA, the CDR3 is TGTGCCAGCAGCTTAGCGGCTACCGGGGATACGCAGTATTTT.

This chain uses TRBV5-1 with TRBJ2-1; no clear D. Germline V gene sequence: CDR1 SGHRS, CDR2 YFSETQ. Deletions cut 5 bases from V and 10 bases from J, with 19 bases between. This CDR3 has 14 residues. Here the CDR3 reads CASRTVDVVMEQFF. CDR3 in DNA: TGCGCCAGCAGAACCGTAGATGTCGTTATGGAGCAGTTCTTC.

A remark on this clone: The sample holds other DNA sequences that translate to the same CDR3. The chain recombines TRBV10-3 with TRBJ2-7; 12 bases agree with TRBD1. Losses at the gene ends were 6 bases for V and 5 bases for J; bases not matched to a gene: 2. CDR1 is ENHRY, CDR2 SYGVKD, per germline. The CDR3 runs to 13 residues. The CDR3 sequence is CAIRGTGGHEQYF. The CDR3, as DNA: TGTGCCATCAGAGGGACAGGGGGCCACGAGCAGTACTTC.

V and J are TRBV7-9 and TRBJ1-4; TRBD1 aligns across 8 bases. This CDR3 region has 15 residues. Germline lookup yields CDR1 SEHNR and CDR2 FQNEAQ (reference sequence). V was pared by 1 base and J by 8 bases, with 6 bases of the junction left unmatched. The CDR3 spells CASSLERTGREKLFF. The CDR3 bases are TGTGCCAGCAGCTTAGAACGGACAGGGCGCGAAAAACTGTTTTTT.

Here the CDR3 DNA reads TGTGCCAGCAGCTCGAGAGGAACAGGGGGAGCCTACAATGAGCAGTTCTTC. Encoded protein: CASSSRGTGGAYNEQFF. The chain recombines TRBV7-9 with TRBJ2-1; 8 bases align to TRBD1. Germline CDR1 is SEHNR and CDR2 is FQNEAQ (reference sequence). V shed 4 bases, J shed 2 bases, and the junction held 10 bases outside the gene matches. This CDR3 has 17 residues.

The rearrangement joins TRBV6-1 to TRBJ2-7, with D tentatively TRBD1 (6 bases). CDR3 length equals 14 residues. CDR1 and CDR2 (germline): MNHNS, SASEGT. Trimming left V 4 bases short and J 4 bases short, with 14 bases between. The CDR3 region has the DNA TGTGCCAGCAGTGGACAGGTGGAAAGTTACGAGCAGTACTTC. Translation: CASSGQVESYEQYF.

The chain is built from TRBV5-1 and TRBJ2-2; D is ambiguous. Trimming removed 4 bases from V and 4 bases from J, with 14 bases in between. The CDR3 consists of 15 residues. Germline CDR1 and CDR2: SGHRS and YFSETQ. CDR3 protein: CASSNPERGTGELFF. DNA for the CDR3: TGCGCCAGCAGCAACCCCGAACGAGGCACCGGGGAGCTGTTTTTT. Together with reference TRBV5-1 and TRBJ2-2, the CDR3 gives the full variable domain: KAGVTQTPRYLIKTRGQQVTLSCSPISGHRSVSWYQQTPGQGLQFLFEYFSETQRNKGNFPGRFSGRQFSNSRSEMNVSTLELGDSALYLCASSNPERGTGELFFGEGSRLTVL.

In its sample, this clone was seen once. The chain combines TRBV9 with TRBJ2-6; D is possibly TRBD2 (6 bases). Per germline, CDR1 SGDLS and CDR2 YYNGEE. Trimming left V 3 bases short and J 2 bases short, with 15 bases between. This CDR3 is 17 amino acids long. In DNA, the CDR3 is TGTGCCAGCAGCGATATAGCTGGAGGGCCTGGGGCCAACGTCCTGACTTTC. This codes for CASSDIAGGPGANVLTF.

The rearrangement links TRBV9 to TRBJ2-7, with D possibly being TRBD1 or TRBD2 (6 bases each). V was trimmed by 4 bases and J by 6 bases, leaving 20 bases between them. Germline CDR1 and CDR2: SGDLS and YYNGEE. The CDR3 length is 15 residues. The CDR3 loop is CASSPKGGGGGEQYF. CDR3 nucleotides: TGTGCCAGCAGCCCAAAAGGGGGAGGAGGCGGCGAGCAGTACTTC.

J is TRBJ1-5 and V is TRBV6-1, with D possibly TRBD1 on 6 matching bases. The V end lost 6 bases, the J end lost 4 bases, and 16 bases lay between the germline ends. Germline lookup yields CDR1 MNHNS and CDR2 SASEGT. The length of the CDR3 is 15 residues. This CDR3 reads CASRNTGSSNQPQHF. The CDR3 DNA reads TGTGCCAGCAGGAATACAGGGAGCTCTAATCAGCCCCAGCATTTT.